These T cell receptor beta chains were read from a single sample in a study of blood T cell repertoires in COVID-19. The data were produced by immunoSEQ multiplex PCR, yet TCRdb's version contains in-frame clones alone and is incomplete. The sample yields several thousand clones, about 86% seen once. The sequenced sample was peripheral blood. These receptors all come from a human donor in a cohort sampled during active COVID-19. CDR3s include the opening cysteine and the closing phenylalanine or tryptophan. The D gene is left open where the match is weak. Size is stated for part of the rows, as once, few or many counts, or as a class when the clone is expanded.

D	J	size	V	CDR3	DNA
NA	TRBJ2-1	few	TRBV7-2	CASSPVGGMYNEQFF	TGTGCCAGCAGCCCGGTCGGGGGTATGTACAATGAGCAGTTCTTC
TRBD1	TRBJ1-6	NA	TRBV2	CASKRTGVNSPLHF	TGTGCCAGCAAAAGGACAGGGGTTAACTCACCCCTCCACTTT
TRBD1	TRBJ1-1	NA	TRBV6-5	CASSYSGQGALAFF	TGTGCCAGCAGTTACTCCGGACAGGGGGCGTTGGCTTTCTTT
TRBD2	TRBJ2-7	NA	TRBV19	CASSIAGTTYEQYF	TGTGCCAGTAGTATCGCAGGGACTACCTACGAGCAGTACTTC
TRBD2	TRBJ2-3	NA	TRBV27	CASSFSGRGTDTQYF	TGTGCCAGCAGTTTTAGCGGGAGGGGGACAGATACGCAGTATTTT
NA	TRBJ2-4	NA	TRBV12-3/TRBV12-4	CASSFYPGDQYF	TGTGCCAGCAGTTTTTACCCGGGAGATCAGTACTTC
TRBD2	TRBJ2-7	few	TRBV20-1	CSATSGHEQYF	TGCAGTGCTACTAGCGGCCACGAGCAGTACTTC
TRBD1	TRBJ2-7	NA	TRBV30	CAWNTGGLTYEQYF	TGTGCCTGGAATACAGGGGGCTTAACCTACGAGCAGTACTTC
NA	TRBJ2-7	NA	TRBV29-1	CSARRGTYEQYF	TGCAGCGCACGGCGGGGAACCTACGAGCAGTACTTC
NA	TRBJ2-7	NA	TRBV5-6	CASSLEQESSYEQYF	TGTGCCAGCAGCTTGGAGCAGGAAAGCTCCTACGAGCAGTACTTC
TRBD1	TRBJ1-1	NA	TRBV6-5	CASSYTGQGAEAFF	TGTGCCAGCAGTTACACGGGACAGGGGGCTGAAGCTTTCTTT
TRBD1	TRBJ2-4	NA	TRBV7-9	CASSLWDRGLAKNIQYF	TGTGCCAGCAGCTTGTGGGACAGGGGGCTAGCCAAAAACATTCAGTACTTC
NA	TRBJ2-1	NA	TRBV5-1	CASSSHGTPMDEQFF	TGCGCCAGCAGCTCCCACGGGACACCCATGGATGAGCAGTTCTTC
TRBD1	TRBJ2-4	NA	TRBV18	CASSPRDRGGTLAKNIQYF	TGTGCCAGCTCACCTAGGGACAGGGGTGGAACGCTAGCCAAAAACATTCAGTACTTC
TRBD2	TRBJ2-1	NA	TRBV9	CASSTTSGSKYNEQFF	TGTGCCAGCAGCACGACTAGCGGGAGCAAGTACAATGAGCAGTTCTTC
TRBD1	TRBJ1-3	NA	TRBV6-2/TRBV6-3	CASSAPGGQRNTIYF	TGTGCCAGCAGTGCTCCAGGGGGCCAGAGAAACACCATATATTTT
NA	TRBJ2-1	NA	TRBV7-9	CASSSTGYSYNEQFF	TGTGCCAGCAGTTCTACAGGGTACTCCTACAATGAGCAGTTCTTC
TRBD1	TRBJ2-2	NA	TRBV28	CASSSRTGFTGELFF	TGTGCCAGCAGTTCTAGGACAGGGTTCACCGGGGAGCTGTTTTTT
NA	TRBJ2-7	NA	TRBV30	CAWSVSRWEQYF	TGTGCCTGGAGTGTGTCTCGGTGGGAGCAGTACTTC
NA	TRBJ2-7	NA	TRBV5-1	CASSLIGEQYF	TGCGCCAGCAGCTTGATCGGCGAGCAGTACTTC